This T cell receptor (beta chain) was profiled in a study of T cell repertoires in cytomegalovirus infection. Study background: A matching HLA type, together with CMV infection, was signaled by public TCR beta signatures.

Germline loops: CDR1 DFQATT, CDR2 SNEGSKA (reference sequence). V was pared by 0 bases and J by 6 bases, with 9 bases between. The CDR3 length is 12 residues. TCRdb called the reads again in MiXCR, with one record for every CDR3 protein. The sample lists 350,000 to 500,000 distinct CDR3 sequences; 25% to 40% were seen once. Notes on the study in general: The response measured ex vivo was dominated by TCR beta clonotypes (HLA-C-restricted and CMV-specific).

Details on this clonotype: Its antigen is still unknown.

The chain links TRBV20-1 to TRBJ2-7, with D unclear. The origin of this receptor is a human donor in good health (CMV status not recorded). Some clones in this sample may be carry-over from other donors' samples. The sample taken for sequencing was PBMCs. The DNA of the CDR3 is TGCAGTGCTAGAGAGTGGGGTAGCGAGCAGTACTTC. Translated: CSAREWGSEQYF.